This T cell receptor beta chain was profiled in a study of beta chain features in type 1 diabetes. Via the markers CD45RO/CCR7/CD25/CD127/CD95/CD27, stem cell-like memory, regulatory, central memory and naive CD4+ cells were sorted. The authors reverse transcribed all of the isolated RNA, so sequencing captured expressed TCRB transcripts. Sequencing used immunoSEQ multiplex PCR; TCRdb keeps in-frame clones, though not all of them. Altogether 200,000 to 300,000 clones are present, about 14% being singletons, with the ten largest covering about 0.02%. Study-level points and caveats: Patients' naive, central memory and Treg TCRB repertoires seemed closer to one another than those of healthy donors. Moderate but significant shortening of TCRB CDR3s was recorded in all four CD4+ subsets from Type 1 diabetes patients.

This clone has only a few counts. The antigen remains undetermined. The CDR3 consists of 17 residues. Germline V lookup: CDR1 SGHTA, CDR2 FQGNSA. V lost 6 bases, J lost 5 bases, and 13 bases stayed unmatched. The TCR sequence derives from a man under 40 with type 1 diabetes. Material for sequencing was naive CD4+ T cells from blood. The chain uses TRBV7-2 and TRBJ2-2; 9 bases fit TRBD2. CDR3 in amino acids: CASSPRVLAGVTGELFF. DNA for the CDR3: TGTGCCAGCAGTCCACGGGTACTAGCGGGTGTTACCGGGGAGCTGTTTTTT.